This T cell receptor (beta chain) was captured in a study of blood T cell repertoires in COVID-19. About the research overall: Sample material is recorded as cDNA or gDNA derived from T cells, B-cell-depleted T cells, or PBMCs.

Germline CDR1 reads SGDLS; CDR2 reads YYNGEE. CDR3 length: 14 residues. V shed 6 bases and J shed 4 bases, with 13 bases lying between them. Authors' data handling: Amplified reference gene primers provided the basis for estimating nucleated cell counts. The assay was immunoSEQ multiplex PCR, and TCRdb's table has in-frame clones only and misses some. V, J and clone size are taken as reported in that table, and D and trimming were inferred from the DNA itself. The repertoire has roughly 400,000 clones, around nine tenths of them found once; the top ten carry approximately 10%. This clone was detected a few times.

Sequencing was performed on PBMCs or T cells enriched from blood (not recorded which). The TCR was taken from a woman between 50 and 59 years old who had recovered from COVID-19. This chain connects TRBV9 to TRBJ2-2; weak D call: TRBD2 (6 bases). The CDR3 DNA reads TGTGCCAGCAACAGGCGGGGATTCACCGGGGAGCTGTTTTTT. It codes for CASNRRGFTGELFF.